This T cell receptor beta chain was sequenced for a study of beta chain features in type 1 diabetes. Study observations and caveats: In the patient group, naive, central memory and Treg TCRB repertoires seemed more alike than in the healthy donor group. In every one of the four CD4+ subsets, TCRB CDR3s were moderately but significantly shorter in Type 1 diabetes patients. Researchers caution that PCR might favor shorter templates, equally among patients and controls.

This clone has just a few counts. Antigen specificity is unknown. Germline V gene sequence: CDR1 SGHTA, CDR2 FQGNSA. V was trimmed by 6 bases and J by 7 bases, leaving 18 bases between them. CDR3 size: 15 residues. Since all of the isolated RNA was reverse transcribed, expressed TCRB transcripts were what got sequenced. Each sample of naive, central memory or regulatory T cells had, on average, about 3.57 million reads. Method: immunoSEQ multiplex PCR; TCRdb's copy keeps in-frame clones and lacks some. The data hold some 150,000 clones, with about 8.7% observed a single time. The receptor comes from a man younger than 35 in good health. The sequenced material came from central memory CD4+ T cells from blood. This chain uses TRBV7-2 with TRBJ2-2; D possibly corresponds to TRBD2 (6 bases). The CDR3 sequence: CASRLHGVGGGELFF. In DNA form, the CDR3 reads TGTGCCAGCAGATTGCATGGAGTCGGGGGCGGGGAGCTGTTTTTT.